The sequence of this T cell receptor (beta chain) was determined in a study of T cell changes during pregnancy in multiple sclerosis. This CDR3 spans 14 amino acids. The germline CDR1 and CDR2 sequences are SGHNT and YYREEE (reference sequence). V dropped 4 bases and J dropped 3 bases, with 12 bases sitting between them. The method was immunoSEQ multiplex PCR; TCRdb's version includes in-frame clones alone and lacks a portion of them. The sample carries 100,000 or so clones, about 94% recorded once. The sequence came from a female donor with multiple sclerosis, enrolled in a pregnancy study. The chain uses TRBV5-4 and TRBJ2-3; D call uncertain. Sequenced material: peripheral blood, taken in the third trimester of pregnancy. The CDR3 reads CASSLEGATDTQYF. The CDR3 DNA follows: TGTGCCAGCAGCCTGGAAGGAGCAACAGATACGCAGTATTTT.